The present TCR beta chain was sequenced within a study of response to subunit inactivated influenza vaccine. Study observations and caveats: A suggestion made by the authors is that each seasonal influenza vaccination recruits few new T cells.

Per germline, CDR1 DFQATT and CDR2 SNEGSKA (reference sequence). The CDR3 runs to 16 residues. The ends lost 0 bases at V and 2 bases at J; junction bases unmatched: 6. Each CDR3 protein is one row after TCRdb ran MiXCR on the RT-PCR reads. The table includes approximately 530,000 distinct CDR3 sequences, 13% detected once. This clonotype came up a few times. Its antigen is currently unknown. The chain is built from TRBV20-1 and TRBJ2-3, with 9 bases fitting TRBD1. The material sequenced was PBMCs from blood, taken roughly 45 days after vaccination. The source is a man aged 50-60 years who received an inactivated influenza vaccine. CDR3 sequence (DNA): TGCAGTGCTAGAGATGGGGACAGGGCCTACACAGATACGCAGTATTTT. Translated: CSARDGDRAYTDTQYF.